This TCR beta chain was recovered during a study of blood T cells in healthy people across ages. Primed by a sample-barcoded 5' primer and a J-beta primer mix, a second PCR proceeded for about 7 to 12 cycles. TCRdb passed the 5' RACE reads through MiXCR, listing each CDR3 protein once. The data contain approximately 880,000 distinct CDR3 sequences, about 44% of them singletons. Trimming took off 7 bases at V and 1 base at J, with 12 bases between the two ends. Germline V lookup: CDR1 MNHNS, CDR2 SASEGT. This CDR3 spans 14 amino acids. About this clonotype itself: Its matching antigen is unknown.

Study-level points and caveats: Diversity estimates from one million T cells were considered underestimates. Age advanced and TCR beta diversity per million T cells fell, roughly linearly.

The rearrangement links TRBV6-1 to TRBJ2-3; TRBD2 is a possible D gene (6 bases). The sequencing sample was made of blood. This clonotype was obtained from a man aged 25 to 40 in good health. CDR3: CASMRGLRTDTQYF. The DNA for the CDR3 is TGTGCCAGCATGAGGGGACTGCGCACAGATACGCAGTATTTT.